This T cell receptor (beta chain) comes out of a study of T-cell reconstitution after alpha-beta-depleted transplantation in children. Unique molecular identifiers were incorporated during preparation of the TCRbeta library. Each CDR3 protein is one row after TCRdb ran MiXCR on the PCR reads. The table has a few hundred thousand distinct CDR3 sequences, about a quarter seen once. V dropped 6 bases and J dropped 7; count of bases not matched to a gene: 2. CDR1 LNHDA and CDR2 SQIVND come from the germline V gene (reference sequence). There are 12 residues in the CDR3. As concerns this clonotype: What it binds is not known.

Overall study findings and caveats: There were reportedly several hundred expanded graft clones from which alpha-beta T cells came about two months after transplant. After one year, T-cell counts and TCRbeta diversity mostly came from new T cells.

This clonotype was obtained from a boy in the first two years of life with Wiskott-Aldrich syndrome, due to receive a stem cell transplant. Sequences were derived from PBMCs, sampled before TCRalphabeta/CD19-depleted stem cell transplant. The genes are TRBV19 and TRBJ1-5; 8 nucleotides agree with TRBD1. CDR3 amino acids: CASRRQGQPQHF. CDR3 coding DNA: TGTGCCAGTAGGAGACAGGGGCAGCCCCAGCATTTT.